The 7 T cell receptor beta chains reported below all come from one sample, sequenced in a study of T cell changes during pregnancy in multiple sclerosis. The data were produced by immunoSEQ multiplex PCR, yet TCRdb's version contains in-frame clones alone and is incomplete. The sample lists 45,000 to 60,000 clones, 92% seen once, with approximately 0.2% in the top ten. The sequences come from CD4+ T cells from peripheral blood mononuclear cells, collected in the second trimester of pregnancy. The source is a female donor with multiple sclerosis, enrolled in a pregnancy study.

CDR3 nucleotides: TGTGCCAGCAGCGGACAGGAGGACCGACGAGAGACCCAGTACTTC. Translated, it gives CASSGQEDRRETQYF. The V and J genes are TRBV2 and TRBJ2-5; 7 bases are shared with TRBD1. V lost 6 bases, J lost 4 bases, and 11 bases stayed unmatched. The CDR3 has 15 amino acids. Germline lookup yields CDR1 SNHLY and CDR2 FYNNEI.

The DNA for the CDR3 is TGTGCCTGGAGGACAGGGGACTACGAGCAGTACTTC. Translated, it gives CAWRTGDYEQYF. J is TRBJ2-7 and V is TRBV30; 8 positions agree with TRBD1. Germline V gene data show CDR1 as GTSNPN and CDR2 as SVGIG (reference sequence). This CDR3 contains 12 residues. V was pared by 3 bases and J by 3 bases, with 1 base of the junction left unmatched.

J is TRBJ2-1 and V is TRBV6-6; weak D call: TRBD1 (6 bases). Germline V gene data show CDR1 as MNHNY and CDR2 as SVGAGI (reference sequence). The CDR3 spans 11 residues. V lost 3 bases and J lost 10, with 7 bases in between. The CDR3 reads CASSYRGEQFF. For the CDR3, the DNA is TGTGCCAGCAGTTATAGGGGGGAGCAGTTCTTC.

The rearrangement uses TRBV5-5 and TRBJ2-7; 10 bases line up with TRBD2. The germline CDR1 and CDR2 sequences are SGHKS and YYEKEE (reference sequence). This CDR3 comprises 15 residues. J lost 3 bases, V lost 4 bases, and 7 bases had no gene match. Here the CDR3 reads CASSEGLAGDYEQYF. DNA for the CDR3: TGTGCCAGCAGCGAGGGGCTAGCGGGGGACTACGAGCAGTACTTC.

Note on this clone: A junction boundary mismatches the germline segment, possibly from a read error. The chain employs TRBV5-1 and TRBJ2-7; TRBD2 matches 7 bases. The CDR3 has 16 amino acids. Germline CDR1 is SGHRS and CDR2 is YFSETQ. CDR3 region: CASTLAFGGTAHEQYF. The CDR3 DNA reads as TGCGCCAGCACCTTGGCCTTCGGGGGGACGGCCCACGAGCAGTACTTC.

This chain uses TRBV4-2 with TRBJ1-2; D might be TRBD1 (6 bases). The CDR3 is 15 residues long. Per germline, CDR1 LGHNA and CDR2 YNFKEQ. The ends were cut back, 1 base at V and 2 bases at J, with 11 bases in the middle. This CDR3 is CASSQAVDRNYGYTF. The CDR3 DNA is TGTGCCAGCAGCCAAGCAGTGGACAGAAACTATGGCTACACCTTC.

The chain combines TRBV27 with TRBJ2-3; no clear D gene. V was cut by 5 bases and J by 0 bases, with 6 bases left in between. The length of the CDR3 is 13 residues. Germline CDR1 MNHEY, CDR2 SMNVEV (reference sequence). The CDR3 bases are TGTGCCAGCAGTCTCCCTAGCACAGATACGCAGTATTTT. It translates to CASSLPSTDTQYF.